This TCR beta chain was captured by sequencing in a study of PD-1 blockade in classical Hodgkin lymphoma. General study findings and limits: There remain no defined causes for the repertoire differences, which possibly reflect disease activity or prior therapy. According to reports, newly diagnosed patients had lower baseline TCR diversity than healthy donors, and relapsed/refractory patients had lower baseline TCR diversity still.

Repertoires were generated with immunoSEQ multiplex PCR, while TCRdb's copy carries only in-frame clones and drops some. The sample lists roughly 32,000 clones, approximately 94% occurring once. As to this clone: Its antigen is undetermined.

V shed 3 bases, J shed 7 bases, and the junction held 8 bases outside the gene matches. The CDR3 is 14 residues long. Germline assignment: CDR1 SGHRS and CDR2 YFSETQ. The time point here: newly diagnosed, previously untreated cHL patient sample. This sequence was found in a human donor with classical Hodgkin lymphoma. V is TRBV5-1 and J is TRBJ2-5, with 8 nucleotides matching TRBD1. The sequencing input was peripheral blood mononuclear cells (PBMCs). CDR3 sequence reads: CASSYSGQGATQYF. CDR3 coding DNA: TGCGCCAGCAGCTACTCAGGACAGGGCGCGACCCAGTACTTC.